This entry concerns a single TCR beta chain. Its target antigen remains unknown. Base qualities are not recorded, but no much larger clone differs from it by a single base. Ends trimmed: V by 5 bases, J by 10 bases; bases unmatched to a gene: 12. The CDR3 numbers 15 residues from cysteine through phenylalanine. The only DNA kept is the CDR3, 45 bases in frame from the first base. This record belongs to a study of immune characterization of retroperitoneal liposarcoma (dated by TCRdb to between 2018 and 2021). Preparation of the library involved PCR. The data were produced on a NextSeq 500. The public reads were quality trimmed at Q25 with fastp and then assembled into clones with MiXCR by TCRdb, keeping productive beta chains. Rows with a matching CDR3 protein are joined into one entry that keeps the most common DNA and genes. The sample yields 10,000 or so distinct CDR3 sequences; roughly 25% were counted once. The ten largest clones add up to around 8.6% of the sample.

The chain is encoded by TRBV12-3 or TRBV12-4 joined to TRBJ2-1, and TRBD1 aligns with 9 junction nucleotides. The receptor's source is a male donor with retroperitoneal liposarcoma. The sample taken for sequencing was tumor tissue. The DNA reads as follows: TGTGCCAGCAGTGCAACCGGGACAGGGTACCACGAGCAGTTCTTC. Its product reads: CASSATGTGYHEQFF.